These T cell receptor beta chains were read from a single sample in a study of technical replicates of blood from several donors. Produced via immunoSEQ multiplex PCR; TCRdb's table is partial and in-frame only. The sample yields approximately 59,000 clones, approximately 86% seen once. Sequencing was done on a sample of PBMCs. These receptor sequences come from a human donor in good health. Some clones in this sample may be carry-over from other donors' samples. Each CDR3 is given with its conserved first and last residue. D genes are given only for firm matches. Size tells how often a clone was seen (once, few, many) or the class of an expanded clone, and some rows leave it out.

j_gene | v_gene | d_gene | abundance | CDR3aa | CDR3nt
TRBJ2-3 | TRBV6-6 | TRBD2 | . | CASSYKRGIADTQYF | TGTGCCAGCAGTTACAAGCGGGGGATTGCAGATACGCAGTATTTT
TRBJ2-7 | TRBV6-5 | . | . | CASSYSRGGGGYEQYF | TGTGCCAGCAGTTACTCGAGGGGGGGCGGAGGCTACGAGCAGTACTTC
TRBJ1-6 | TRBV13 | TRBD1 | . | CASSLSNRGGPPLHF | TGTGCCAGCAGCCTAAGCAACAGGGGAGGTCCACCCCTCCACTTT
TRBJ2-3 | TRBV4-3 | . | . | CASSQEVRQSTDTQYF | TGCGCCAGCAGCCAAGAAGTCAGGCAAAGCACAGATACGCAGTATTTT
TRBJ1-2 | TRBV9 | . | . | CASTPGGNYGYTF | TGTGCCAGCACCCCCGGGGGAAACTATGGCTACACCTTC
TRBJ1-1 | TRBV4-3 | TRBD1 | . | CASSQDNGGTANTEAFF | TGCGCCAGCAGCCAAGATAATGGGGGGACAGCGAACACTGAAGCTTTCTTT
TRBJ2-2 | TRBV27 | . | few | CASSLAGLFPGELFF | TGTGCCAGCAGTCTAGCCGGGCTGTTTCCCGGGGAGCTGTTTTTT
TRBJ2-5 | TRBV2 | TRBD1 | . | CASSEWDRVETQYF | TGTGCCAGCAGTGAATGGGACAGGGTGGAGACCCAGTACTTC
TRBJ2-7 | TRBV19 | . | . | CASSVNSIGQSHEQYF | TGTGCCAGTAGTGTCAACTCAATCGGACAGTCCCACGAGCAGTACTTC
TRBJ2-7 | TRBV27 | TRBD1 | . | CASRGQGSYEQYF | TGTGCCAGCAGAGGACAGGGGAGCTACGAGCAGTACTTC
TRBJ2-7 | TRBV21-1 | . | . | CASSSGQGHHGYEQYF | TGTGCCAGCAGCTCGGGACAGGGACATCACGGGTACGAGCAGTACTTC
TRBJ2-1 | TRBV5-4 | TRBD2 | . | CASSPRAGYNEQFF | TGTGCCAGCAGCCCCAGAGCGGGGTACAATGAGCAGTTCTTC
TRBJ2-7 | TRBV7-9 | . | . | CASSDPRGWEQYF | TGTGCCAGCAGCGATCCCCGGGGGTGGGAGCAGTACTTC
TRBJ1-3 | TRBV7-9 | . | . | CASSQGRAGNTIYF | TGTGCCAGCAGCCAGGGGAGAGCTGGAAACACCATATATTTT
TRBJ2-3 | TRBV10-3 | TRBD2 | . | CAAKSGGPVDTQYF | TGTGCCGCCAAATCGGGGGGGCCTGTAGATACGCAGTATTTT
TRBJ1-5 | TRBV6-5 | . | . | CASRRGEDQPQHF | TGTGCCAGCAGACGCGGGGAGGATCAGCCCCAGCATTTT
TRBJ2-7 | TRBV7-9 | TRBD2 | . | CASSLGTRGSGSSYEQYF | TGTGCCAGCAGCTTAGGAACCCGGGGTAGCGGGAGCTCCTACGAGCAGTACTTC
TRBJ2-1 | TRBV7-8 | . | . | CASSLRTDNEQFF | TGTGCCAGCAGCCTCCGGACTGACAATGAGCAGTTCTTC
TRBJ2-2 | TRBV30 | TRBD1 | . | CAWAKRTGVNTGELFF | TGTGCCTGGGCTAAACGGACAGGAGTTAACACCGGGGAGCTGTTTTTT
TRBJ2-2 | TRBV11-3 | TRBD2 | once | CASSQRGERDGELFF | TGTGCCAGCAGCCAGCGGGGGGAGAGGGACGGGGAGCTGTTTTTT
TRBJ1-6 | TRBV6-1 | . | . | CASSPRGRLNSPLHF | TGTGCCAGCAGTCCTCGAGGGAGGCTTAATTCACCCCTCCACTTT
TRBJ2-7 | TRBV5-6 | TRBD2 | . | CASSLVSGGPREQYF | TGTGCCAGCAGCTTGGTATCGGGGGGGCCGAGGGAGCAGTACTTC
TRBJ1-2 | TRBV2 | . | . | CATIERRAYGYTF | TGTGCCACCATTGAGAGGCGTGCCTATGGCTACACCTTC
TRBJ1-1 | TRBV29-1 | . | . | CSAQNHMNTEAFF | TGCAGCGCTCAGAACCACATGAACACTGAAGCTTTCTTT
TRBJ2-1 | TRBV30 | TRBD2 | . | CAFYPLAGGYNEQFF | TGTGCCTTCTACCCTTTAGCGGGGGGGTACAATGAGCAGTTCTTC
TRBJ2-1 | TRBV29-1 | . | . | CSVEARQGSSYNEQFF | TGCAGCGTTGAAGCCAGGCAGGGGAGCTCCTACAATGAGCAGTTCTTC
TRBJ2-3 | TRBV7-3 | . | . | CASSLGVTSTDTQYF | TGTGCCAGCAGCCTAGGCGTCACTAGCACAGATACGCAGTATTTT
TRBJ1-2 | TRBV7-8 | TRBD1 | once | CASSRDRIYTF | TGTGCCAGCAGCCGGGACAGGATTTACACCTTC
TRBJ2-1 | TRBV5-8 | TRBD1 | . | CASSQIGTGDGEQFF | TGTGCCAGCAGCCAAATTGGGACAGGGGATGGCGAGCAGTTCTTC
TRBJ1-1 | TRBV7-2 | TRBD1 | . | CASTPSGTGGRNTEAFF | TGTGCCAGCACCCCGTCCGGGACAGGGGGCCGAAACACTGAAGCTTTCTTT
TRBJ2-2 | TRBV5-4 | . | . | CASSGVGSGVIPGELFF | TGTGCCAGCAGCGGAGTAGGGTCCGGGGTAATTCCCGGGGAGCTGTTTTTT
TRBJ1-1 | TRBV7-9 | . | . | CAGTDMNTEAFF | TGTGCAGGCACAGACATGAACACTGAAGCTTTCTTT
TRBJ2-1 | TRBV7-9 | TRBD1 | . | CASSPGTVTYNEQFF | TGTGCCAGCAGCCCTGGGACAGTAACCTACAATGAGCAGTTCTTC
TRBJ1-3 | TRBV7-2 | . | . | CASSFFRTLPSGNTIYF | TGTGCCAGCAGCTTTTTTCGGACTCTCCCCTCTGGAAACACCATATATTTT
TRBJ2-5 | TRBV7-9 | . | . | CASSEVQGETQYF | TGTGCCAGCAGCGAGGTGCAGGGGGAGACCCAGTACTTC
TRBJ2-5 | TRBV4-2 | TRBD2 | . | CASSRDRTSGGVGETQYF | TGTGCCAGCAGCCGCGACCGGACTAGCGGGGGGGTAGGTGAGACCCAGTACTTC
TRBJ2-3 | TRBV7-9 | . | . | CASSLAAPADTQYF | TGTGCCAGCAGCTTAGCAGCGCCCGCAGATACGCAGTATTTT
TRBJ1-2 | TRBV4-3 | . | . | CASSQDKGNYGYTF | TGCGCCAGCAGCCAAGATAAGGGGAACTATGGCTACACCTTC
TRBJ2-5 | TRBV11-3 | . | . | CASSLAQARGETQYF | TGTGCCAGCAGCTTAGCACAGGCACGCGGTGAGACCCAGTACTTC
TRBJ1-3 | TRBV7-8 | TRBD1 | . | CASSLADTGGISGNTIYF | TGTGCCAGCAGCTTAGCGGATACAGGGGGTATCTCTGGAAACACCATATATTTT
TRBJ1-1 | TRBV5-4 | . | . | CASSPGAGGTEAFF | TGTGCCAGCAGCCCCGGGGCCGGGGGCACTGAAGCTTTCTTT
TRBJ2-5 | TRBV4-3 | TRBD2 | . | CASSQDSGGPGETQYF | TGCGCCAGCAGCCAAGACTCGGGGGGGCCGGGGGAGACCCAGTACTTC
TRBJ2-5 | TRBV7-3 | . | . | CASSPNGGETQYF | TGTGCCAGCAGCCCTAATGGGGGGGAGACCCAGTACTTC